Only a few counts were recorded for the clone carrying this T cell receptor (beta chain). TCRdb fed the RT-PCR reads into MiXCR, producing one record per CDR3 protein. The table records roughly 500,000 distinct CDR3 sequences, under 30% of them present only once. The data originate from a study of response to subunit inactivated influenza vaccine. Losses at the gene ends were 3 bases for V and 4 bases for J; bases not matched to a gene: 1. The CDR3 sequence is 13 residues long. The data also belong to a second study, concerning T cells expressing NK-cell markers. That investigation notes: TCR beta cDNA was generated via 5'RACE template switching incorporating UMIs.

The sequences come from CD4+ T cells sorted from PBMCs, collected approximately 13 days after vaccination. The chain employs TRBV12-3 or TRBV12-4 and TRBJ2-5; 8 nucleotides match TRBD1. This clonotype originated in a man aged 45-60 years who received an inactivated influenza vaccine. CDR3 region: CASSFRGRETQYF. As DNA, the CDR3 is TGTGCCAGCAGTTTCAGGGGGCGAGAGACCCAGTACTTC.